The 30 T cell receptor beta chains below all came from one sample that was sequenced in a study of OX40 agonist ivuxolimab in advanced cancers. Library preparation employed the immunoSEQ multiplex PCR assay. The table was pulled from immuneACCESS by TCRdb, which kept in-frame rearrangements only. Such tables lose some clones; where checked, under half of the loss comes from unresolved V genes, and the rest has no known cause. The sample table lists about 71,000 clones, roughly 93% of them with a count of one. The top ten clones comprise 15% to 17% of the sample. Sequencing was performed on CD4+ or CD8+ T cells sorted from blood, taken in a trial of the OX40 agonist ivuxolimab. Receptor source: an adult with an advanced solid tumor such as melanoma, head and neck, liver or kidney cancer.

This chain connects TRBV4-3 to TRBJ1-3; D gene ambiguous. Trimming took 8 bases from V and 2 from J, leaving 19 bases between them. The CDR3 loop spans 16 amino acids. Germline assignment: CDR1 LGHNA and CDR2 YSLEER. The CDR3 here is CASGPHDGSPGNTIYF. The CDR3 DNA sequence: TGCGCCAGCGGACCCCACGACGGGAGCCCTGGAAACACCATATATTTT.

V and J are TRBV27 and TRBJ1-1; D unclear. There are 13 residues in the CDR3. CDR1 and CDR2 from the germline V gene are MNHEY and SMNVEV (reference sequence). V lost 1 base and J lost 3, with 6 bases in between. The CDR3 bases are TGTGCCAGCAGTTTATTCGTCGACACTGAAGCTTTCTTT. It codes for CASSLFVDTEAFF.

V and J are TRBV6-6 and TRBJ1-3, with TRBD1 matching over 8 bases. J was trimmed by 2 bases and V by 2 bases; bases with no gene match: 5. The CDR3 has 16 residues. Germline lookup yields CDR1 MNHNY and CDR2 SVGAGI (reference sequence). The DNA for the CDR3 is TGTGCCAGCAGTTACCCGACAGGGGAGGCTGGAAACACCATATATTTT. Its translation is CASSYPTGEAGNTIYF.

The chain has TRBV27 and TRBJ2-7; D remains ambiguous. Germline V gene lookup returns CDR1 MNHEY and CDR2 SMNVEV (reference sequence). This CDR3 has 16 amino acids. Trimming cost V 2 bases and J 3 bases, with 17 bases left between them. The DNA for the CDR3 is TGTGCCAGCAGTTTAACCCCGGCGGCTCCGATCTACGAGCAGTACTTC. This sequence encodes CASSLTPAAPIYEQYF.

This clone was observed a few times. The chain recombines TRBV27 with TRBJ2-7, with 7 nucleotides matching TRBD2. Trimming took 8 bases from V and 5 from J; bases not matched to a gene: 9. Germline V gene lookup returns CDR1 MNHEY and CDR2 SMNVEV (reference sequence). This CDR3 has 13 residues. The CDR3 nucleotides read TGTGCCAGCCGCGAGGTGGGACTACACGAGCAGTACTTC. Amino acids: CASREVGLHEQYF.

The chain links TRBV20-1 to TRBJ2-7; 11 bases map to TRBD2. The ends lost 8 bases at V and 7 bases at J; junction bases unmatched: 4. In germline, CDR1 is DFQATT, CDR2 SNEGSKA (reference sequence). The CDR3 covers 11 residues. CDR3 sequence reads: CSLAGGREQYF. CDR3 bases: TGCAGTTTAGCGGGGGGGCGAGAGCAGTACTTC.

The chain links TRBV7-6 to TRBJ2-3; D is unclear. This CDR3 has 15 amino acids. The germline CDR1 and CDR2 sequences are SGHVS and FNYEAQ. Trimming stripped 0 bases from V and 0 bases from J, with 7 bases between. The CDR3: CASSLAGFSTDTQYF. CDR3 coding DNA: TGTGCCAGCAGCTTAGCAGGGTTTAGCACAGATACGCAGTATTTT.

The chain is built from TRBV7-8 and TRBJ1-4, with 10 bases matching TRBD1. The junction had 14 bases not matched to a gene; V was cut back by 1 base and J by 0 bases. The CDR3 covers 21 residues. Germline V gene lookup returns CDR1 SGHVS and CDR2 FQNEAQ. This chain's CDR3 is CASSLEAGGDRGDATNEKLFF. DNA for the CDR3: TGTGCCAGCAGCTTAGAAGCGGGAGGGGACAGGGGCGATGCAACTAATGAAAAACTGTTTTTT.

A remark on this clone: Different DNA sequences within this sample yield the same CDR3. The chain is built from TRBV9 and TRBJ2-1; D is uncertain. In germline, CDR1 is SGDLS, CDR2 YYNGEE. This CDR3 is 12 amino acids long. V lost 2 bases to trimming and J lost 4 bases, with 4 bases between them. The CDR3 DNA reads TGTGCCAGCAGCGTCTCTTACAATGAGCAGTTCTTC. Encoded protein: CASSVSYNEQFF.

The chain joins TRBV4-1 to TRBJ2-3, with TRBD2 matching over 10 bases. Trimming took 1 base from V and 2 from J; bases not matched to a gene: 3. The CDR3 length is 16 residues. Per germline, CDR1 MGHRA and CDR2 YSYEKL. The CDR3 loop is CASSQVLAGNTDTQYF. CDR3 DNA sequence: TGCGCCAGCAGCCAAGTACTAGCGGGGAACACAGATACGCAGTATTTT.

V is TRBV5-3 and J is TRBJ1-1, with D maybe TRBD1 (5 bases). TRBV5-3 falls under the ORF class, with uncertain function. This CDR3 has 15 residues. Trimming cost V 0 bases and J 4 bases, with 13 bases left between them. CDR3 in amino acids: CARSLAVREGTEAFF. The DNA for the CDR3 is TGTGCCAGAAGCTTGGCCGTCAGGGAGGGCACTGAAGCTTTCTTT.

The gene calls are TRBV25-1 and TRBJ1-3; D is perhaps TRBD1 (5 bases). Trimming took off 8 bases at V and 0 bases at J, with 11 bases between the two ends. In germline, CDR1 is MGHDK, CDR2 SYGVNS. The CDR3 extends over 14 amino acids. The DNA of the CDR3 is TGTGCCAGCGTCGGGAGGGGCTCTGGAAACACCATATATTTT. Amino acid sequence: CASVGRGSGNTIYF.

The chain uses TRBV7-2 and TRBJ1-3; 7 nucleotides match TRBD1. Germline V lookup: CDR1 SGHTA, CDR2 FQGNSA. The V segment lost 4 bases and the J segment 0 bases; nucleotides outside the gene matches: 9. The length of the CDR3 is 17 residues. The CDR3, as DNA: TGTGCCAGCAGCTACCCCGGGACAGCGAGCTCTGGAAACACCATATATTTT. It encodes CASSYPGTASSGNTIYF. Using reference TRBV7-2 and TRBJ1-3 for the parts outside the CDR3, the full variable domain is GAGVSQSPSNKVTEKGKDVELRCDPISGHTALYWYRQSLGQGLEFLIYFQGNSAPDKSGLPSDRFSAERTGGSVSTLTIQRTQQEDSAVYLCASSYPGTASSGNTIYFGEGSWLTVV.

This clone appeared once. In nucleotides, the CDR3 is TGTGCCAGCAGTTTAGGGACAGGAGGGGCCTACGAGCAGTACTTC. This codes for CASSLGTGGAYEQYF. The chain recombines TRBV27 with TRBJ2-7; 8 nucleotides agree with TRBD1. CDR1 and CDR2 from the germline V gene are MNHEY and SMNVEV (reference sequence). V lost 2 bases, J lost 2 bases, and 5 bases stayed unmatched. The CDR3 contains 15 residues.

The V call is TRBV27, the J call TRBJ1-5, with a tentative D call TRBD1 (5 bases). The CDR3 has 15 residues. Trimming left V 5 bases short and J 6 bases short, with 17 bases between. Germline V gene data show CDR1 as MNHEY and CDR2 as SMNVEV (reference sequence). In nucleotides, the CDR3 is TGTGCCAGCAGTCCTTCGGCGGGGGAGGGTCAGCCCCAGCATTTT. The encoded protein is CASSPSAGEGQPQHF.

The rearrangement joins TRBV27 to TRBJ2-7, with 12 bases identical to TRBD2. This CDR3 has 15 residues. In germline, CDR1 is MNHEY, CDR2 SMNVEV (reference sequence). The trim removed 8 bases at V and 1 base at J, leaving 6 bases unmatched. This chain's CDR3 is CASSGLAGRSYEQYF. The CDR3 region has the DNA TGTGCCAGCTCCGGACTAGCGGGAAGGTCCTACGAGCAGTACTTC.

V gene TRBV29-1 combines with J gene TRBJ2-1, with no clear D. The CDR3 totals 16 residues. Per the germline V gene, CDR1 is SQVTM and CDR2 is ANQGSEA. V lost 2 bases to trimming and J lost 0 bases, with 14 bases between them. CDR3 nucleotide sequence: TGCAGCGTTGAAATGGGAACTACCTCCTCCTACAATGAGCAGTTCTTC. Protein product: CSVEMGTTSSYNEQFF.

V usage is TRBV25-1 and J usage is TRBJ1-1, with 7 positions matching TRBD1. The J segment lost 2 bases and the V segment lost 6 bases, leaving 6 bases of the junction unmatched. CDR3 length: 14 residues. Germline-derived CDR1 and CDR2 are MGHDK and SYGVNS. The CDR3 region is CASRLTGDNTEAFF. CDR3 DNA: TGTGCCAGCAGGTTAACAGGGGATAACACTGAAGCTTTCTTT.

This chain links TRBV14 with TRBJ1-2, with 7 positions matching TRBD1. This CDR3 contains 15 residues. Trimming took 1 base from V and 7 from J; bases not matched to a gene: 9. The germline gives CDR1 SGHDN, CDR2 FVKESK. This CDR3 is CASSQGGPGGFGYTF. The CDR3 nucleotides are TGTGCCAGCAGCCAAGGGGGGCCAGGGGGTTTTGGCTACACCTTC.

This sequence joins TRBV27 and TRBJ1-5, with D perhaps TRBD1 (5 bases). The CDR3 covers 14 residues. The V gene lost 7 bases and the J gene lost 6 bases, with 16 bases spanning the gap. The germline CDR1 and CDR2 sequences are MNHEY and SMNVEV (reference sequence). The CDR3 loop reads CASTPGAGIQPQHF. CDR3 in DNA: TGTGCCAGCACCCCCGGGGCAGGAATTCAGCCCCAGCATTTT.

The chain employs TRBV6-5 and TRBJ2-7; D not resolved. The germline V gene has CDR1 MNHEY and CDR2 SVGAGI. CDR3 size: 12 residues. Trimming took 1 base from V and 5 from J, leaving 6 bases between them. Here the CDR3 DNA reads TGTGCCAGCAGTTACTGGGCAGACGAGCAGTACTTC. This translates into CASSYWADEQYF.

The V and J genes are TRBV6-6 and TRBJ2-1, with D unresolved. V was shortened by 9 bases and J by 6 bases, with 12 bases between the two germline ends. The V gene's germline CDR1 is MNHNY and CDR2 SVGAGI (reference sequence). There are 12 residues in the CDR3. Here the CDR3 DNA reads TGTGCCAGTACGCAAAGGAGCAATGAGCAGTTCTTC. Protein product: CASTQRSNEQFF.

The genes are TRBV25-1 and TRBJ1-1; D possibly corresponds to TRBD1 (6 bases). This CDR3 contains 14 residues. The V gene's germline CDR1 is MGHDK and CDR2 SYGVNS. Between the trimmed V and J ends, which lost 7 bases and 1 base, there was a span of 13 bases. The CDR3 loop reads CASTQGLGNTEAFF. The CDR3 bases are TGTGCCAGCACTCAGGGGTTGGGGAACACTGAAGCTTTCTTT.

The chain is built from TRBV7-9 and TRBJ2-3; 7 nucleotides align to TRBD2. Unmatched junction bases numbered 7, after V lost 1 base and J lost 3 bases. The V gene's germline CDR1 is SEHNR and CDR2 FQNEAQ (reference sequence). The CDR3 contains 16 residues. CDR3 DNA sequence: TGTGCCAGCAGCTTAGTGGTCGGGGGGAGGACAGATACGCAGTATTTT. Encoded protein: CASSLVVGGRTDTQYF.

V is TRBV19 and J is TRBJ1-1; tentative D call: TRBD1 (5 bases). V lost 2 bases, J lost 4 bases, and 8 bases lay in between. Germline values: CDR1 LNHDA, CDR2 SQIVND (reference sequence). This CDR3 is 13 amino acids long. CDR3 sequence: CASSIQGGTEAFF. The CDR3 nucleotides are TGTGCCAGTAGTATACAGGGAGGCACTGAAGCTTTCTTT. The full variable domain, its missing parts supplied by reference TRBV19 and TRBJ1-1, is DGGITQSPKYLFRKEGQNVTLSCEQNLNHDAMYWYRQDPGQGLRLIYYSQIVNDFQKGDIAEGYSVSREKKESFPLTVTSAQKNPTAFYLCASSIQGGTEAFFGQGTRLTVV.

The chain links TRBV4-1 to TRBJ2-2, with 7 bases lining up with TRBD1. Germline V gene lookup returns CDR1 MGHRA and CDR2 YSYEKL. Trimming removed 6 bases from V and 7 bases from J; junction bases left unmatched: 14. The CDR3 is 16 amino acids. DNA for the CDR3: TGCGCCAGCAGTCTTTCCGGGACAGTGGTCAACGGGGAGCTGTTTTTT. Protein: CASSLSGTVVNGELFF.

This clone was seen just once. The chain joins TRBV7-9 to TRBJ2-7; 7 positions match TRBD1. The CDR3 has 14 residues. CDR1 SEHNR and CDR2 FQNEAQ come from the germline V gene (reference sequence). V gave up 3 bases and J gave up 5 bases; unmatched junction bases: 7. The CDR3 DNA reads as TGTGCCAGCAGCTTCAACAGGGGTGAAAACGAGCAGTACTTC. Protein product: CASSFNRGENEQYF.

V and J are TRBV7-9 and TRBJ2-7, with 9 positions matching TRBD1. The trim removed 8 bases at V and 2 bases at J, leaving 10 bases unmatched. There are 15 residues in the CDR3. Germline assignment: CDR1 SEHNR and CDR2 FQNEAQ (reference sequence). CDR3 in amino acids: CASALAGTGTYEQYF. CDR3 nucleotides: TGTGCCAGCGCTCTGGCTGGGACAGGGACCTACGAGCAGTACTTC.

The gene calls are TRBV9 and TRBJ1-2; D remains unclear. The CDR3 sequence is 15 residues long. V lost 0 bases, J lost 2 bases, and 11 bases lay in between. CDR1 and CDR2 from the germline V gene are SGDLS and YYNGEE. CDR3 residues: CASSVGRVTNYGYTF. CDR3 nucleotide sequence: TGTGCCAGCAGCGTAGGGAGGGTTACAAACTATGGCTACACCTTC. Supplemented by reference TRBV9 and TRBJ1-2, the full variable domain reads DSGVTQTPKHLITATGQRVTLRCSPRSGDLSVYWYQQSLDQGLQFLIQYYNGEERAKGNILERFSAQQFPDLHSELNLSSLELGDSALYFCASSVGRVTNYGYTFGSGTRLTVV.

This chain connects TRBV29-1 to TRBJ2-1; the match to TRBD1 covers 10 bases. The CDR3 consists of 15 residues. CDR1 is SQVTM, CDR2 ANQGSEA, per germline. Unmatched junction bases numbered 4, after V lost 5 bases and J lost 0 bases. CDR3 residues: CSVSGTGDSYNEQFF. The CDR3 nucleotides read TGCAGCGTTTCCGGGACAGGGGACTCCTACAATGAGCAGTTCTTC.